This note documents a single T cell receptor beta chain sequence. Germline CDR1 reads SGHTA; CDR2 reads FQGTGA. J was trimmed by 2 bases and V by 5 bases; bases with no gene match: 3. The CDR3 has 15 amino acids. The data were taken from a study of shared clonotypes between healthy human individuals. Method: immunoSEQ multiplex PCR; TCRdb's copy keeps in-frame clones and lacks some. The table includes about a million clones, 70% to 85% detected once. This TCR was recovered from a man aged 18-30 years in good health. Some clones in this sample may be carry-over from other donors' samples. V gene TRBV7-3 combines with J gene TRBJ2-1; 10 nucleotides line up with TRBD2. The sample comprised memory CD4+ T cells from PBMCs. Subset given: CD45RA-negative fraction. CDR3 region: CASSLSGRPYNEQFF. As DNA, the CDR3 is TGTGCCAGCAGCCTTAGCGGGAGGCCCTACAATGAGCAGTTCTTC.